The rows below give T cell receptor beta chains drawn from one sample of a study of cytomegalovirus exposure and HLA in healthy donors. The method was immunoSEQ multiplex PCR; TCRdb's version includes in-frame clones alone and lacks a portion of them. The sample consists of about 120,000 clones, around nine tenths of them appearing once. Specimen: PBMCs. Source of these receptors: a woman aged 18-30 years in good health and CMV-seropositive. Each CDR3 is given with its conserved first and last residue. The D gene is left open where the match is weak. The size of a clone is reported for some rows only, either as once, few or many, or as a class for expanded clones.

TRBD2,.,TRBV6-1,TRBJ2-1,TGTGCCAGCAGGCGGGAGGCAGCGTCCTACAATGAGCAGTTCTTC,CASRREAASYNEQFF
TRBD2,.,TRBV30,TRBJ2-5,TGTGCCTGGAGTGTACGTGGGCGGGGGGCTCCGGAGACCCAGTACTTC,CAWSVRGRGAPETQYF
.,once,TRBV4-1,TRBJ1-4,TGCGCCAGCAGCCAAGTCTGGCAGGGAATTAATGAAAAACTGTTTTTT,CASSQVWQGINEKLFF
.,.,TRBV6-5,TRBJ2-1,TGTGCCAGCAGTGAAGCGCTTCTCACTAGCAAGTTCTTC,CASSEALLTSKFF
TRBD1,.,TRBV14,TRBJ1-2,TGTGCCAGCAGCCGCGACCCGGGACAGGCATATGGCTACACCTTC,CASSRDPGQAYGYTF
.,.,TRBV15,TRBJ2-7,TGTGCCACCAGCAGAGATGGAGGGACCTACGAGCAGTACTTC,CATSRDGGTYEQYF
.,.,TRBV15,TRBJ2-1,TGTGCCACCAGCAGAGCGAAAAGCGGCTACAATGAGCAGTTCTTC,CATSRAKSGYNEQFF
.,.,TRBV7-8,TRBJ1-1,TGTGCCAGCAGCTCTCTTCGGGGGTCTCCCCCTCAGACTCGGGGTGAAGCTTTCTTT,CASSSLRGSPPQTRGEAFF
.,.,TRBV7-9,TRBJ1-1,TGTGCCACCACGGGGGAAAGTATGTTCGACACTGAAGCTTTCTTT,CATTGESMFDTEAFF
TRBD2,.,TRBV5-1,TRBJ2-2,TGCGCCAGCAGTTTGAGCGGGGCGGACACCGGGGAGCTGTTTTTT,CASSLSGADTGELFF
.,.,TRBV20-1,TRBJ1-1,TGCAGTGCTAGCCCGGGAACTGAAGCTTTCTTT,CSASPGTEAFF
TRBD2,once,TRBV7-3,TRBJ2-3,TGTGCCAGCAGCTCGGGAGGGGGTTTTGGGACAGATACGCAGTATTTT,CASSSGGGFGTDTQYF
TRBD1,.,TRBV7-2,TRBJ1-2,TGTGCCAGCAGCTTATCCGGCACAGGGGGCGGTGGCTACACCTTC,CASSLSGTGGGGYTF